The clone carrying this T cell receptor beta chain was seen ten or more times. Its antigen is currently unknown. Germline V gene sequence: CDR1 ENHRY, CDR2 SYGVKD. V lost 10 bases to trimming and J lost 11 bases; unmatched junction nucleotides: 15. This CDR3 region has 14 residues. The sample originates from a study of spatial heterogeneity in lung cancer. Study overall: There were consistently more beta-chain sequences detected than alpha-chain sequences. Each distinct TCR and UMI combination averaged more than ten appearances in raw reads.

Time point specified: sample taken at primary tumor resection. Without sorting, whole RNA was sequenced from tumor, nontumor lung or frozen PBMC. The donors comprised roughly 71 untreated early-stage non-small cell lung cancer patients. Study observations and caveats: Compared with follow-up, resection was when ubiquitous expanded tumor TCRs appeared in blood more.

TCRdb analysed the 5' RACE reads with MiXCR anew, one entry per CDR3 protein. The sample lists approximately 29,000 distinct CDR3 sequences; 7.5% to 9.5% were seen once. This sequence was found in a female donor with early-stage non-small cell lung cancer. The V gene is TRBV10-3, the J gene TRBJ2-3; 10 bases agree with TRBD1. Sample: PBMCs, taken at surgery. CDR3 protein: CATGTGVSLDGQYF. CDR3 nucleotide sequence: TGTGCCACCGGGACAGGGGTCTCCCTCGATGGGCAGTATTTT.